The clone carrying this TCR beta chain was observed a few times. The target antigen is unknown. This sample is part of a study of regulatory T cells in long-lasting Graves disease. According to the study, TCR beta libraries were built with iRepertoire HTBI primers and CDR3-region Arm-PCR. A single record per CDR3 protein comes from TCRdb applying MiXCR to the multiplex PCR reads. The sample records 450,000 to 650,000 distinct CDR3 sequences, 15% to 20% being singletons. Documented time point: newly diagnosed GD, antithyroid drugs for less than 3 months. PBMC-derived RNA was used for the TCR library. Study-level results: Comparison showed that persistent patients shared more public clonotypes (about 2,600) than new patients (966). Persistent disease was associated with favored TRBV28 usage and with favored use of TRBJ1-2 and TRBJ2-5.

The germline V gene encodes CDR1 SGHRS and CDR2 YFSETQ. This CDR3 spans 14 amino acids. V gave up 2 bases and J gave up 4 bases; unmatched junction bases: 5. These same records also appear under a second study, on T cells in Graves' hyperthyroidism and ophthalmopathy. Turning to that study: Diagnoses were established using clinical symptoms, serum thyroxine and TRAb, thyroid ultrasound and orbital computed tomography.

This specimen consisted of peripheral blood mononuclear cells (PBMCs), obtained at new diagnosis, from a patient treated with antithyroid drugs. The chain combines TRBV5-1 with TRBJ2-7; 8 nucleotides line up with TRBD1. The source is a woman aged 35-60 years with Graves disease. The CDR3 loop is CASSFRGQEYEQYF. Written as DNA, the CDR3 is TGCGCCAGCAGCTTTAGGGGACAGGAGTACGAGCAGTACTTC.